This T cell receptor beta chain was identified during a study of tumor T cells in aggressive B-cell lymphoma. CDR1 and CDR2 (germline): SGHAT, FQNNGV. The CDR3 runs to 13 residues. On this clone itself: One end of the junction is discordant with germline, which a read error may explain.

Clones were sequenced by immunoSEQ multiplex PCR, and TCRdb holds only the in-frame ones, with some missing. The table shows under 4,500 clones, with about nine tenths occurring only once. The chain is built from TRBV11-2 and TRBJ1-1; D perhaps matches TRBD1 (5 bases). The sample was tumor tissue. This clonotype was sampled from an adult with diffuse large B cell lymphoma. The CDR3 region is CASRGEKNTKAFF. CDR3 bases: TGTGCCAGCAGAGGGGAAAAGAACACTAAAGCTTTCTTT.